This TCR beta chain stems from a study of T cells after yellow fever vaccination (dated by TCRdb to about 2019). A note on the overall study: Libraries from fractions with low cell numbers were prepared with the SMART-Seq v4 Ultra Low Input RNA kit. To follow T-cell clones before and after primary and booster YFV17D yellow fever vaccination, bulk TCR alpha and beta repertoires were sequenced over time. Two healthy male donors made up the cohort, one aged 18 to 29 years and the other aged 30 to 39 years. Blood was collected at multiple timepoints before and after primary and secondary immunization, and bulk PBMC replicates and cell subsets were isolated. The paper's findings and limits, for the study overall: A small fraction of clonotypes appeared in both the CD4 and CD8 compartments, likely as a result of convergent recombination. Because only a couple of donors were included in the study, the extent to which the findings can be generalized is limited. Compared with the primary T-cell response, the secondary T-cell response was weaker but faster, peaking on day 5 rather than day 15. Most clones expanded after primary vaccination (96% of CD4 and approximately 90% of CD8) were re-detected after the booster, suggesting that broad memory maintenance occurred. Because abundant contaminating clonotypes from the bulk population could be contained in FACS-sorted repertoires, computational filtering was required.

TCR cDNA was synthesized by 5'RACE template switching, which introduced a universal primer site and unique molecular identifiers. cDNA synthesis was primed from both the TCR alpha and TCR beta constant segments. Libraries were amplified in two PCR steps, with sample barcodes and sequencing adapters added in the second step. Sequencing of libraries was performed on Illumina HiSeq 2500 (2x100 bp) or NovaSeq (2x150 bp). In the source study's methods: MIGEC was used to demultiplex reads and collapse the reads into UMI consensus sequences, and MiXCR was used for V(D)J alignment. Clonotypes responding to the vaccine were identified with edgeR on replicate PBMC samples, with the criteria of FDR below 0.01 and a log2 fold change above 5 up to day 15. CD4 or CD8 identity was assigned to each bulk clonotype according to whether the clonotype was present at higher abundance in the sequenced CD4 repertoire or the sequenced CD8 repertoire. Clones were called with MiXCR by TCRdb after fastp trimmed the public reads at Q25, and only in-frame beta chains were retained. Merged by CDR3 protein, the rows form single entries marked with the most common genes and DNA. None of the V and J calls come from the authors' own analysis; TCRdb made them. A total of about 630,000 distinct CDR3 sequences appear in this sample, approximately 13% of them only once. The top ten constitute 14% to 15% of the sample.

The label giving this sample's treatment or condition can be read as: live attenuated yellow fever vaccine strain. At each blood-draw timepoint, two biological replicates of bulk PBMCs were obtained. PBMCs were isolated from peripheral blood using a standard Ficoll-Paque protocol. TriZol was used to extract RNA from bulk PBMCs, from CD4 and CD8 fractions, and from dextramer-positive and dextramer-negative fractions. This clonotype was counted only a few times. The specificity of this receptor is unknown. No clone much larger than this one lies a single base away; base qualities are absent. The TCR comes from a man younger than 45 who received the YFV17D yellow fever vaccine. This material consisted of PBMCs, taken on the day of the yellow fever booster vaccination.

At the DNA level, the sequence is TGCAGTGCTAGGACAGCCACTACCGGGGAGCTGTTTTTT. This is translated as CSARTATTGELFF. The chain joins TRBV20-1 to TRBJ2-2; the D region possibly corresponds to TRBD1 (5 bases align). V is pared back by 3 bases and J by 5 bases, with 10 bases lying between the germline termini. CDR1 and CDR2, looked up from the germline V gene (reference sequence), are DFQATT and SNEGSKA. The CDR3 numbers 13 residues from cysteine through phenylalanine. Only CDR3 DNA is held: 39 bases, read in frame from base 1.